This passage covers 20 T cell receptor beta chains from one sample sequenced in a study of T cells in Graves' hyperthyroidism and ophthalmopathy. Researchers took RNA transcripts and amplified the TCR beta CDR3 regions from them. The HTBI primer set drove a first-round RT-PCR of the TCR CDR3. From the multiplex PCR reads, TCRdb called clonotypes with MiXCR, one entry per CDR3 protein. Here the sample spans around 500,000 distinct CDR3 sequences, roughly 16% being singletons. The sample taken for sequencing was blood. Receptors originate from a woman under 40 with Graves' ophthalmopathy.

This clonotype was recorded at least ten times. This rearrangement joins TRBV11-3 to TRBJ2-2; D is unclear. Germline V gene data show CDR1 as SGHNT and CDR2 as YENEEA. The CDR3 consists of 15 residues. Between the trimmed V and J ends, which lost 5 bases and 4 bases, there was a span of 14 bases. The chain's CDR3 is CASSLATGGTGELFF. The CDR3 DNA follows: TGTGCCAGCAGCCTCGCGACGGGCGGCACCGGGGAGCTGTTTTTT. The complete variable domain, with remaining parts taken from reference TRBV11-3 and TRBJ2-2, reads EAGVVQSPRYKIIEKKQPVAFWCNPISGHNTLYWYLQNLGQGPELLIRYENEEAVDDSQLPKDRFSAERLKGVDSTLKIQPAELGDSAVYLCASSLATGGTGELFFGEGSRLTVL.

This clonotype has just a few counts. V is TRBV6-5 and J is TRBJ2-7; the match to TRBD2 covers 9 bases. Trimming took 4 bases from V and 8 from J; bases not matched to a gene: 15. This CDR3 contains 16 residues. Germline V lookup: CDR1 MNHEY, CDR2 SVGAGI. This CDR3 is CASSSRPGLADRKQYF. In DNA, the CDR3 is TGTGCCAGCAGTTCTAGACCGGGACTAGCTGATCGAAAGCAGTACTTC.

The J gene is TRBJ2-1, the V gene TRBV5-6; 8 bases match TRBD2. Per germline, CDR1 SGHDT and CDR2 YYEEEE. The trim removed 4 bases at V and 8 bases at J, leaving 8 bases unmatched. The CDR3 is made up of 14 amino acids. CDR3 in amino acids: CASSLFAGGDEQFF. The CDR3, as DNA: TGTGCCAGCAGCCTATTCGCGGGGGGAGATGAGCAGTTCTTC.

This clonotype showed up many times. This rearrangement joins TRBV30 to TRBJ2-5; D possibly corresponds to TRBD2 (6 bases). V lost 4 bases, J lost 4 bases, and 22 bases lay in between. Germline CDR1 reads GTSNPN; CDR2 reads SVGIG (reference sequence). The CDR3 length is 16 residues. DNA for the CDR3: TGTGCCTGGACTGGGGGGTCGATAGGACTAAGAGAGACCCAGTACTTC. As protein: CAWTGGSIGLRETQYF. Using reference TRBV30 and TRBJ2-5 for the parts outside the CDR3, the full variable domain is SQTIHQWPATLVQPVGSPLSLECTVEGTSNPNLYWYRQAAGRGLQLLFYSVGIGQISSEVPQNLSASRPQDRQFILSSKKLLLSDSGFYLCAWTGGSIGLRETQYFGPGTRLLVL.

A few counts support this clonotype. The chain has TRBV3-1 and TRBJ2-5, with D possibly matching TRBD1 (5 bases). V was shortened by 0 bases and J by 2 bases, with 16 bases between the two germline ends. Germline values: CDR1 LGHDT, CDR2 YNNKEL (reference sequence). The CDR3 is 17 residues long. The CDR3 region has the DNA TGTGCCAGCAGCCAAGATCAGGGTCTACTTCATCAAGAGACCCAGTACTTC. Amino acid sequence: CASSQDQGLLHQETQYF.

This clonotype was detected only a few times. The V gene is TRBV7-9, the J gene TRBJ2-3; TRBD2 might be the D (6 bases). CDR3 length: 16 amino acids. V dropped 5 bases and J dropped 1 base, with 16 bases sitting between them. Germline V lookup: CDR1 SEHNR, CDR2 FQNEAQ (reference sequence). The CDR3 spells CASSPLLTGGTDTQYF. CDR3 bases: TGTGCCAGCAGCCCCCTACTAACGGGAGGCACAGATACGCAGTATTTT.

Ten or more counts support this clonotype. This chain links TRBV5-1 with TRBJ2-1; TRBD2 might be the D (6 bases). This CDR3 has 15 amino acids. Deletions cut 4 bases from V and 7 bases from J, with 18 bases between. The germline CDR1 and CDR2 sequences are SGHRS and YFSETQ. This CDR3 reads CASSSEEGLVNEQFF. The CDR3 DNA reads TGCGCCAGCAGCAGCGAGGAGGGCTTGGTGAATGAGCAGTTCTTC.

In its sample, this clonotype was seen many times. J is TRBJ1-1 and V is TRBV5-4, with 7 positions matching TRBD1. V gave up 4 bases and J gave up 0 bases; unmatched junction bases: 6. This CDR3 is 15 amino acids long. Germline assignment: CDR1 SGHNT and CDR2 YYREEE (reference sequence). The DNA of the CDR3 is TGTGCCAGCAGCGTAGCCGGGACAGTGAACACTGAAGCTTTCTTT. Translated: CASSVAGTVNTEAFF. Full variable domain (remainder filled in from reference TRBV5-4 and TRBJ1-1): ETGVTQSPTHLIKTRGQQVTLRCSSQSGHNTVSWYQQALGQGPQFIFQYYREEENGRGNFPPRFSGLQFPNYSSELNVNALELDDSALYLCASSVAGTVNTEAFFGQGTRLTVV.

This clonotype was counted between two and nine times. V is TRBV4-1 and J is TRBJ2-7; D is possibly TRBD1 (5 bases). CDR1 MGHRA and CDR2 YSYEKL come from the germline V gene. This CDR3 contains 14 residues. V was pared by 3 bases and J by 6 bases, with 15 bases between. The CDR3 sequence: CASSHSSIRGEQYF. CDR3 nucleotides: TGCGCCAGCAGCCATTCAAGTATAAGGGGCGAGCAGTACTTC.

This clonotype was recorded a few times. This chain links TRBV18 with TRBJ2-3; 11 positions match TRBD2. The CDR3 is 19 amino acids. The V gene's germline CDR1 is KGHSH and CDR2 LQKENI. V trimming: 1 base; J trimming: 0 bases; junction bases outside the gene matches: 9. CDR3 coding DNA: TGTGCCAGCTCACCACTATCAACCCGGACTAGCGGGAGCACAGATACGCAGTATTTT. It codes for CASSPLSTRTSGSTDTQYF. Looking up the rest from reference TRBV18 and TRBJ2-3 gives the full variable domain: NAGVMQNPRHLVRRRGQEARLRCSPMKGHSHVYWYRQLPEEGLKFMVYLQKENIIDESGMPKERFSAEFPKEGPSILRIQQVVRGDSAAYFCASSPLSTRTSGSTDTQYFGPGTRLTVL.

This clonotype was observed a handful of times. The J gene is TRBJ2-7, the V gene TRBV27; 11 bases are a match to TRBD2. CDR1 and CDR2 from the germline V gene are MNHEY and SMNVEV (reference sequence). The CDR3 consists of 15 residues. V shed 8 bases, J shed 2 bases, and the junction held 8 bases outside the gene matches. The CDR3 region is CASGLGLAATYEQYF. CDR3 nucleotides: TGTGCCAGCGGTCTGGGACTAGCGGCAACCTACGAGCAGTACTTC.

The chain carries TRBV19 and TRBJ2-5, with 8 bases lining up with TRBD1. Germline CDR1 and CDR2: LNHDA and SQIVND (reference sequence). The ends lost 5 bases at V and 5 bases at J; junction bases unmatched: 4. The CDR3 has 13 amino acids. The CDR3 DNA reads as TGTGCCAGTAGTTCACGACAGGGGGAGACCCAGTACTTC. Protein product: CASSSRQGETQYF. The variable domain in full, completed from reference TRBV19 and TRBJ2-5, reads DGGITQSPKYLFRKEGQNVTLSCEQNLNHDAMYWYRQDPGQGLRLIYYSQIVNDFQKGDIAEGYSVSREKKESFPLTVTSAQKNPTAFYLCASSSRQGETQYFGPGTRLLVL.

The chain uses TRBV27 and TRBJ2-1; 9 nucleotides agree with TRBD2. V trimming: 6 bases; J trimming: 6 bases; junction bases outside the gene matches: 6. This CDR3 spans 14 amino acids. The germline V gene has CDR1 MNHEY and CDR2 SMNVEV (reference sequence). CDR3 coding DNA: TGTGCCAGCAGAGAAATTAGCGGGAGCAATGAGCAGTTCTTC. Translating it yields CASREISGSNEQFF.

In its sample, this clonotype was seen many times. V usage is TRBV7-2 and J usage is TRBJ2-4; 9 nucleotides match TRBD1. The CDR3 length is 14 residues. CDR1 and CDR2 from the germline V gene are SGHTA and FQGNSA. With V trimmed by 7 bases and J by 7 bases, 8 bases remained unmatched. This CDR3 reads CASTSRGQGNIQYF. DNA of the CDR3: TGTGCCAGCACCTCCAGAGGACAGGGGAACATTCAGTACTTC.

V is TRBV20-1 and J is TRBJ1-5; a possible D gene is TRBD1 (6 bases). Trimming shortened V by 2 bases and J by 9 bases, and 20 bases separated the two germline ends. Germline loops: CDR1 DFQATT, CDR2 SNEGSKA (reference sequence). CDR3 length equals 15 residues. The CDR3 loop is CSARKTGFVFGPQHF. The CDR3 nucleotides read TGCAGTGCTAGAAAAACAGGGTTTGTCTTTGGGCCCCAGCATTTT.

This clonotype was detected many times. The rearrangement links TRBV30 to TRBJ2-5; 8 bases line up with TRBD2. This CDR3 is built from 13 residues. V lost 3 bases, J lost 5 bases, and 5 bases stayed unmatched. Germline V gene lookup returns CDR1 GTSNPN and CDR2 SVGIG (reference sequence). Here the CDR3 reads CAWSREGGETQYF. The CDR3, as DNA: TGTGCCTGGAGCCGGGAGGGCGGGGAGACCCAGTACTTC.

This clonotype was seen ten or more times. The chain has TRBV12-3 or TRBV12-4 and TRBJ2-3, with D unresolved. This CDR3 spans 13 amino acids. Trimming pared 4 bases from V and 0 bases from J, leaving 5 bases between. The CDR3 sequence: CASSSYSTDTQYF. The DNA for the CDR3 is TGTGCCAGCAGTTCATATAGCACAGATACGCAGTATTTT.

This chain joins TRBV6-2 or TRBV6-3 and TRBJ2-3; D gene uncertain. Trimming took off 8 bases at V and 4 bases at J, with 10 bases between the two ends. The CDR3 runs to 12 residues. The germline V gene encodes CDR1 MNHEY and CDR2 SVGEGT. Written as DNA, the CDR3 is TGTGCCAGCTCCGGTTTCGCAGATACGCAGTATTTT. Translation gives CASSGFADTQYF.

This clonotype was recorded a few times. The chain recombines TRBV20-1 with TRBJ2-3, with 9 bases identical to TRBD1. CDR3 size: 14 residues. CDR1 is DFQATT and CDR2 is SNEGSKA in the germline V gene (reference sequence). The trim removed 4 bases at V and 5 bases at J, leaving 7 bases unmatched. The CDR3 DNA is TGCAGTGCTAATCCCGGGACAGGGCTAGATACGCAGTATTTT. Amino acid sequence: CSANPGTGLDTQYF.

This clonotype was detected a few times. V usage is TRBV20-1 and J usage is TRBJ2-7; 7 positions agree with TRBD2. The V segment lost 1 base and the J segment 3 bases; nucleotides outside the gene matches: 6. Germline V CDR1 and CDR2: DFQATT, SNEGSKA (reference sequence). The CDR3 is 14 residues long. The chain's CDR3 is CSARAAGNHYEQYF. The CDR3 region has the DNA TGCAGTGCTAGAGCAGCGGGGAACCACTACGAGCAGTACTTC.